There are many counts of the clone carrying this T cell receptor beta chain. Its antigen is unknown. The data are from a study of OX40 agonist ivuxolimab in advanced cancers. Study summary: Ivuxolimab, an antibody that agonizes OX40 (CD134), was administered to the patients. Study-wide findings and caveats: Clonal expansion was seen in CD4+ and CD8+ blood T cells by week 6 at 0.1 to 3.0 mg/kg.

Blood was sampled at baseline, cycle 4 day 1, and cycle 7 day 1. Sequencing was performed with immunoSEQ multiplex PCR; in TCRdb, only in-frame clones are kept and a portion is missing. Among roughly 20,000 clones listed, 74% were seen once. This specimen was CD4+ or CD8+ T cells sorted from blood, taken in a trial of the OX40 agonist ivuxolimab. This clonotype originated in an adult with an advanced solid tumor such as melanoma, head and neck, liver or kidney cancer.

The CDR3, as DNA: TGTGCCAGCAGCTCCGGGGCAGGACGGAGCTACACCTTC. It codes for CASSSGAGRSYTF. The genes are TRBV7-9 and TRBJ1-2; the D gene is possibly TRBD1 (5 bases). Germline V gene data show CDR1 as SEHNR and CDR2 as FQNEAQ (reference sequence). Trimming cost V 4 bases and J 9 bases, with 15 bases left between them. The CDR3 has 13 residues. Filled out from reference TRBV7-9 and TRBJ1-2, the complete variable domain reads DTGVSQNPRHKITKRGQNVTFRCDPISEHNRLYWYRQTLGQGPEFLTYFQNEAQLEKSRLLSDRFSAERPKGSFSTLEIQRTEQGDSAMYLCASSSGAGRSYTFGSGTRLTVV.